A single sample is the source of the 10 T cell receptor beta chains below, sequenced in a study of a mutant IDH1 vaccine in newly diagnosed glioma. Time point here: week 35, safety follow-up. Doses of 300 ug of mutant IDH1 20-mer peptide were given with topical imiquimod. Clones were sequenced by immunoSEQ multiplex PCR, and TCRdb holds only the in-frame ones, with some missing. The data contain tens of thousands of clones, around nine tenths of them singletons. What these receptors recognize is not known. Material: PBMCs, obtained from a glioma patient whose treatment included an IDH1 peptide vaccine. The receptors derive from a man in his thirties or forties with glioma.

In its sample, this clone was seen once. The chain carries TRBV9 and TRBJ1-5; the match to TRBD1 covers 8 bases. Germline loops: CDR1 SGDLS, CDR2 YYNGEE. J gave up 3 bases and V 2 bases, and 4 bases lay outside the gene matches. The CDR3 consists of 15 residues. CDR3 in amino acids: CASSVGTGSNQPQHF. The CDR3 DNA reads TGTGCCAGCAGCGTGGGGACAGGTTCCAATCAGCCCCAGCATTTT. The full variable domain, with the rest looked up from reference TRBV9 and TRBJ1-5, is DSGVTQTPKHLITATGQRVTLRCSPRSGDLSVYWYQQSLDQGLQFLIQYYNGEERAKGNILERFSAQQFPDLHSELNLSSLELGDSALYFCASSVGTGSNQPQHFGDGTRLSIL.

This sequence joins TRBV6-1 and TRBJ1-5, with 7 bases identical to TRBD1. V shed 5 bases and J 4 bases; nucleotides not matched to a gene: 5. This CDR3 comprises 14 residues. Germline lookup yields CDR1 MNHNS and CDR2 SASEGT. The CDR3 loop is CASSRDSGNQPQHF. DNA for the CDR3: TGTGCCAGCAGTCGGGACAGTGGGAATCAGCCCCAGCATTTT.

The chain couples TRBV19 to TRBJ2-7, with 7 nucleotides matching TRBD1. This CDR3 contains 13 residues. Trimming took 8 bases from V and 6 from J; bases not matched to a gene: 10. Germline V gene data show CDR1 as LNHDA and CDR2 as SQIVND (reference sequence). The CDR3 DNA sequence: TGTGCCAGTCGACCGGGACAGAGCTTCGAGCAGTACTTC. Its translation: CASRPGQSFEQYF. The full variable domain, in which reference TRBV19 and TRBJ2-7 provide the parts outside the CDR3, is DGGITQSPKYLFRKEGQNVTLSCEQNLNHDAMYWYRQDPGQGLRLIYYSQIVNDFQKGDIAEGYSVSREKKESFPLTVTSAQKNPTAFYLCASRPGQSFEQYFGPGTRLTVT.

The rearrangement uses TRBV19 and TRBJ2-2, with TRBD1 as a possible D gene (6 bases). The V end was cut by 9 bases, the J end by 3 bases, with 14 bases between. The CDR3 has 14 residues. Germline loops: CDR1 LNHDA, CDR2 SQIVND (reference sequence). DNA of the CDR3: TGTGCCAGCCGTCCCGGGACATACACCGGGGAGCTGTTTTTT. This encodes CASRPGTYTGELFF. Full variable domain (outside the CDR3, taken from reference TRBV19 and TRBJ2-2): DGGITQSPKYLFRKEGQNVTLSCEQNLNHDAMYWYRQDPGQGLRLIYYSQIVNDFQKGDIAEGYSVSREKKESFPLTVTSAQKNPTAFYLCASRPGTYTGELFFGEGSRLTVL.

This sequence joins TRBV7-3 and TRBJ1-3; no clear D gene. Germline loops: CDR1 SGHTA, CDR2 FQGTGA. Trimming pared 2 bases from V and 2 bases from J, leaving 4 bases between. The length of the CDR3 is 13 residues. This chain's CDR3 is CASSLYPGNTIYF. The CDR3 DNA is TGTGCCAGCAGCTTATACCCTGGAAACACCATATATTTT.

The gene calls are TRBV10-3 and TRBJ2-1; D is possibly TRBD2 (5 bases). Germline V gene sequence: CDR1 ENHRY, CDR2 SYGVKD. V lost 0 bases, J lost 5 bases, and 17 bases lay in between. This CDR3 has 17 residues. CDR3 bases: TGTGCCATCAGTGAGTCGATGGTAGCGAGAGACGACAATGAGCAGTTCTTC. Its protein product is CAISESMVARDDNEQFF.

This clone was observed a few times. The chain uses TRBV6-5 and TRBJ1-5; D remains unclear. The V and J ends lost 5 bases and 4 bases respectively, with 6 bases between them. Germline CDR1 MNHEY, CDR2 SVGAGI. The CDR3 spans 12 residues. CDR3 in amino acids: CASSDHNQPQHF. The CDR3 DNA sequence: TGTGCCAGCAGTGATCATAATCAGCCCCAGCATTTT.

The CDR3: CASGRSLSTEAFF. The CDR3 nucleotides are TGTGCCAGCGGGAGGTCGTTGTCCACTGAAGCTTTCTTT. The V call is TRBV6-6, the J call TRBJ1-1; unclear D gene. Germline V gene sequence: CDR1 MNHNY, CDR2 SVGAGI (reference sequence). The CDR3 is 13 residues long. The V end was cut by 8 bases, the J end by 4 bases, with 14 bases between.

This sequence joins TRBV27 and TRBJ2-1, with TRBD2 as a possible D gene (6 bases). Germline CDR1 MNHEY, CDR2 SMNVEV (reference sequence). This CDR3 is built from 16 residues. Trimming removed 6 bases at V and 0 bases at J, with 15 bases between. CDR3 sequence: CASREGGASSYNEQFF. The CDR3 nucleotides are TGTGCCAGCAGAGAAGGCGGGGCCAGCTCCTACAATGAGCAGTTCTTC.

The J gene is TRBJ1-3, the V gene TRBV7-9; perhaps TRBD1 as D (5 bases). Between the trimmed V and J ends, which lost 1 base and 14 bases, there was a span of 18 bases. The CDR3 is 14 residues long. Per germline, CDR1 SEHNR and CDR2 FQNEAQ (reference sequence). The CDR3: CASSLGGTSPFLYF. CDR3 DNA sequence: TGTGCCAGCAGCTTAGGGGGGACCTCTCCCTTCCTATATTTT.